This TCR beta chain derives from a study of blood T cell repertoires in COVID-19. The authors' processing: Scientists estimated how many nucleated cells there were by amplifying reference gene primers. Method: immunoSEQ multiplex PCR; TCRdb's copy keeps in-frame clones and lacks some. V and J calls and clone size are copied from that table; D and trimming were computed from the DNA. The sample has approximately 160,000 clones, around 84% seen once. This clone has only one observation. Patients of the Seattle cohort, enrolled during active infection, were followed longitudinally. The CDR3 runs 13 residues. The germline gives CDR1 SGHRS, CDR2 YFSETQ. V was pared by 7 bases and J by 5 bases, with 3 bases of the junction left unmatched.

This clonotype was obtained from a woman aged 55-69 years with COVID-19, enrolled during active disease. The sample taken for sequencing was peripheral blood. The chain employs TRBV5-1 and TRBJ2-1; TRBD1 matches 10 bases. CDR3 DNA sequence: TGCGCCAGCTACGGGACAGGGGACAATGAGCAGTTCTTC. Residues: CASYGTGDNEQFF.